A selection of T cell receptor beta chains follows, all from one sample in a study of cytomegalovirus exposure and HLA in healthy donors. Using immunoSEQ multiplex PCR, the repertoire was profiled, and TCRdb retains in-frame clones only, with some absent. Of under 200,000 clones in the sample, around 80% are singletons; the top ten hold 1.5% to 2%. Source material: PBMCs. The receptors originated from a man under 40 in good health and CMV-seronegative. The conserved cysteine and the conserved F or W are not part of the CDR3 here.

V: TRBV19
J: TRBJ2-7
CDR3: GSSGNSYEQY

V: TRBV11-3
J: TRBJ2-2
CDR3: ASSLGTSGSMNTGELF

V: TRBV5-1
J: TRBJ2-7
CDR3: ASGDRNYEQY

V: TRBV5-1
J: TRBJ2-1
CDR3: ASSLVVQYNEQF

V: TRBV9
J: TRBJ2-1
CDR3: ASSVSGLYNEQF

V: TRBV19
J: TRBJ1-1
CDR3: ASRTGDENTEAF

V: TRBV5-1
J: TRBJ1-2
CDR3: ASSLDRVDGYT

V: TRBV2
J: TRBJ2-5
CDR3: ASKGTKARIYQETQY

V: TRBV19
J: TRBJ2-1
CDR3: ASRRPGLAGGEQF

V: TRBV7-9
J: TRBJ1-5
CDR3: AGSSWSRGSNQPQH

V: TRBV10-1
J: TRBJ2-5
CDR3: ASSDSLLGGVNQETQY

V: TRBV5-1
J: TRBJ2-7
CDR3: ASSFIIAGGGEQY

V: TRBV2
J: TRBJ2-2
CDR3: ASSEGTMYIRPGELF

V: TRBV6-1
J: TRBJ2-1
CDR3: ASSPQTSYNEQF

V: TRBV5-1
J: TRBJ1-4
CDR3: ASSLITGGPNEKLF

V: TRBV27
J: TRBJ1-1
CDR3: ASRGAIGTEAF

V: TRBV6-1
J: TRBJ1-5
CDR3: ASSAAGPNNQPQH

V: TRBV18
J: TRBJ2-7
CDR3: ASSTGQAHSYEQY

V: TRBV9
J: TRBJ2-5
CDR3: ASSVDGPWGGETQY

V: TRBV28
J: TRBJ1-1
CDR3: ASKVRGLYTEAF

V: TRBV19
J: TRBJ2-5
CDR3: ASSGIQGTETQY

V: TRBV5-5
J: TRBJ1-1
CDR3: ASSLQGRETEAF

V: TRBV7-9
J: TRBJ2-1
CDR3: ASRLAGYNEQF

V: TRBV29-1
J: TRBJ2-1
CDR3: SVAAGVDEQF

V: TRBV10-3
J: TRBJ2-1
CDR3: AIKGGGGANNEQF

V: TRBV28
J: TRBJ1-4
CDR3: ASSSPFREGTNEKLF

V: TRBV10-2
J: -
CDR3: ASSETAGTSGSYEQY

V: TRBV7-3
J: TRBJ2-7
CDR3: ASSPKGADEQY

V: TRBV4-1
J: TRBJ2-6
CDR3: ASSQAGSGANVLT